This T cell receptor beta chain came from a study of cytomegalovirus exposure and HLA in healthy donors. The germline V gene has CDR1 SEHNR and CDR2 FQNEAQ (reference sequence). The CDR3 totals 18 residues. V lost 5 bases and J lost 4; bases outside the gene matches: 15. PCR used 60 Vbeta primers and 13 Jbeta primers. Sequenced by immunoSEQ multiplex PCR; TCRdb stores in-frame clones only, minus some. The sample consists of approximately 210,000 clones, 87% of them appearing once. Sequencing used PBMCs. The clonotype originates from a man younger than 45 in good health and CMV-seronegative. V and J are TRBV7-9 and TRBJ1-3; TRBD1 aligns across 9 bases. CDR3: CASSGGTGRAFGGNTIYF. DNA for the CDR3: TGTGCCAGCAGCGGGGGGACAGGGAGGGCATTCGGCGGAAACACCATATATTTT.